This T cell receptor beta chain is drawn from a study of T cells after posttransplantation cyclophosphamide. Study findings and constraints: TRB clonality was highly associated with recipient CMV seropositivity and reactivation. Later post-transplant blood repertoires were often dominated by donor CD8+ memory clones. Tissue-infiltrating T cells from skin or gut overlapped little with blood T cells.

This clone has ten or more counts. Its antigen remains unknown. Per germline, CDR1 SNHLY and CDR2 FYNNEI. Trimming took off 5 bases at V and 2 bases at J, with 10 bases between the two ends. The CDR3 has 13 residues. Some clones are missing from TCRdb's copy, which holds only in-frame ones; the method was immunoSEQ multiplex PCR. The sample was found to contain 2,000 to 2,500 clones, and every one recurs. Treatment was busulfan-fludarabine conditioning, a marrow graft, and cyclophosphamide on days +3 and +4. This TCR came from a female patient aged 60 to 70 who received an allogeneic stem cell transplant from an unrelated donor, was CMV-positive, and had acute GVHD only. Some T cells may be graft donor cells. The sequencing used PBMCs, collected after an allogeneic stem cell transplant with post-transplant cyclophosphamide. The V and J genes are TRBV2 and TRBJ2-7, with a tentative D call TRBD1 (6 bases). CDR3 sequence (DNA): TGTGCCAGCAGTCTTGGACAGACCTACGAGCAGTACTTC. Translated: CASSLGQTYEQYF.